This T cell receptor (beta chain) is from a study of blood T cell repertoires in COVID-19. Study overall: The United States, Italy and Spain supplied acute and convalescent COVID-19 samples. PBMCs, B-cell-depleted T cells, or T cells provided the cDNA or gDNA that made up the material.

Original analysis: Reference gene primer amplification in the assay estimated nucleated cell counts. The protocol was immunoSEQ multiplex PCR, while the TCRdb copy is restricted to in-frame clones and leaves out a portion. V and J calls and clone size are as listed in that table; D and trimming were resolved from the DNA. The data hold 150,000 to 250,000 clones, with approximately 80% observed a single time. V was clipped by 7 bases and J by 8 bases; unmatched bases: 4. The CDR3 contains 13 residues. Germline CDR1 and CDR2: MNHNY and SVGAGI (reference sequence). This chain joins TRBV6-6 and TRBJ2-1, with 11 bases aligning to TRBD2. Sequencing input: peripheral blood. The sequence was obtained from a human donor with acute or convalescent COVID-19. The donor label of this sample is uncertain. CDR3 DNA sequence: TGTGCCAGCACAACTAGCGGGAGCTATGAGCAGTTCTTC. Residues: CASTTSGSYEQFF.